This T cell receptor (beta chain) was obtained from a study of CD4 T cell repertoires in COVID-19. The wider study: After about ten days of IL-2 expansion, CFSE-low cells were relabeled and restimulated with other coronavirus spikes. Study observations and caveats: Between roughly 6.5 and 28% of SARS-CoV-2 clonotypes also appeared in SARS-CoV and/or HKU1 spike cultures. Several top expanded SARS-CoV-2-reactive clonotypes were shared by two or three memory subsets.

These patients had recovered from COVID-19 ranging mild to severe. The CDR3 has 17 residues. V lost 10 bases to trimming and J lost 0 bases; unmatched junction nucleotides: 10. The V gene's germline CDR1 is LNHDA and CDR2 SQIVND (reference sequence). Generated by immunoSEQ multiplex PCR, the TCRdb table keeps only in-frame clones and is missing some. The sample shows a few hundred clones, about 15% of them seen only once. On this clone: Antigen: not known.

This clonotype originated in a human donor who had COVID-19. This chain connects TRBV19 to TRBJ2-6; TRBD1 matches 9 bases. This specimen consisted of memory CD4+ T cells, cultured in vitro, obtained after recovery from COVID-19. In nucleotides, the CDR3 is TGTGCCACCTCCCGCGGGACAGGGATCTCTGGGGCCAACGTCCTGACTTTC. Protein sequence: CATSRGTGISGANVLTF.